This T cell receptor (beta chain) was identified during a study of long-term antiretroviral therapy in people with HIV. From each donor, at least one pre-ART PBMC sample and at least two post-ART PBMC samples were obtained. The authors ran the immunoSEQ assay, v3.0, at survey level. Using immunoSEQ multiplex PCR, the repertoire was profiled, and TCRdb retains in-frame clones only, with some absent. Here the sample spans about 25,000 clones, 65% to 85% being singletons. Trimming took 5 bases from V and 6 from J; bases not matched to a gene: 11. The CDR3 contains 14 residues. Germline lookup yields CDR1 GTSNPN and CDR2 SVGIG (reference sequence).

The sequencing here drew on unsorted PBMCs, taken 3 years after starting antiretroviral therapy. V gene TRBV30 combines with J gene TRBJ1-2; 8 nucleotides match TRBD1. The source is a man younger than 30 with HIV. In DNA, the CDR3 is TGTGCCTGGGTGAGGGCAGGGGGCCGGGATGGCTACACCTTC. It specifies CAWVRAGGRDGYTF.